This T cell receptor (beta chain) was observed in a study of T cells after yellow fever vaccination. This clonotype appeared many times. Its antigen remains unidentified. 5'RACE template switching produced TCR cDNA carrying a universal primer site and UMIs. TCRdb ran MiXCR on the 5' RACE reads and lists one entry per CDR3 protein. The sample lists under 200,000 distinct CDR3 sequences; 11% were seen once. Germline CDR1 and CDR2: SGDLS and YYNGEE. V was pared by 7 bases and J by 3 bases, with 10 bases between. The CDR3 runs 12 residues. Study conclusions and caveats: Clones that expanded after primary vaccination mostly reappeared after the booster (roughly 95% CD4, approximately 87% CD8). Clonotypes appearing in both CD4 and CD8 compartments existed, and their share was small.

The origin of this receptor is a man aged 18 to 29 who received the YFV17D yellow fever vaccine. This specimen consisted of CD8+ T cells sorted from PBMCs, obtained 15 days after the yellow fever booster vaccination. The chain has TRBV9 and TRBJ1-1, with D hard to call. The CDR3 sequence is CASGYKDTEAFF. The DNA of the CDR3 is TGTGCCAGCGGTTATAAGGACACTGAAGCTTTCTTT.